The 17 T cell receptor beta chains listed next were all sequenced from one sample in a study of cytomegalovirus exposure and HLA in healthy donors. Primers for the PCR totalled 60 Vbeta and 13 Jbeta. The repertoire was sequenced with immunoSEQ multiplex PCR; TCRdb's copy has only in-frame clones and lacks some. The sample has about 120,000 clones, 75% to 80% seen once. The sequencing sample was made of PBMCs. The receptors were gathered from a woman between 25 and 40 years old in good health and CMV-seropositive.

The chain is built from TRBV5-4 and TRBJ1-2, with D possibly matching TRBD1 (6 bases). Germline V gene data show CDR1 as SGHNT and CDR2 as YYREEE (reference sequence). V was cut by 5 bases and J by 4 bases, with 24 bases left in between. The CDR3 totals 17 residues. CDR3 protein: CASSKESNLRGSYGYTF. CDR3 in DNA: TGTGCCAGCAGTAAAGAGTCAAACCTCAGGGGTAGCTATGGCTACACCTTC. The variable domain in full, with the rest retrieved from reference TRBV5-4 and TRBJ1-2, is ETGVTQSPTHLIKTRGQQVTLRCSSQSGHNTVSWYQQALGQGPQFIFQYYREEENGRGNFPPRFSGLQFPNYSSELNVNALELDDSALYLCASSKESNLRGSYGYTFGSGTRLTVV.

On this clone: The same CDR3 also results from other DNA sequences found in this sample. V and J are TRBV5-8 and TRBJ1-1; TRBD1 might be the D (5 bases). The CDR3 covers 13 residues. V was cut by 4 bases and J by 1 base, with 8 bases left in between. Germline loops: CDR1 SGHTS, CDR2 YDEGEE. The CDR3 DNA sequence: TGTGCCAGCAGCCGGGGGGGGAACACTGAAGCTTTCTTT. The encoded protein is CASSRGGNTEAFF. The full variable domain, its missing parts supplied by reference TRBV5-8 and TRBJ1-1, is EAGVTQSPTHLIKTRGQQATLRCSPISGHTSVYWYQQALGLGLQFLLWYDEGEERNRGNFPPRFSGRQFPNYSSELNVNALELEDSALYLCASSRGGNTEAFFGQGTRLTVV.

This clone was picked up one time. The chain carries TRBV5-6 and TRBJ2-1; TRBD2 agrees at 12 bases. Looked up from germline, CDR1 is SGHDT and CDR2 is YYEEEE. J lost 10 bases, V lost 5 bases, and 13 bases had no gene match. The CDR3 loop spans 16 amino acids. As DNA, the CDR3 is TGTGCCAGCAGTTCTCTATGGACTAGCGGGGATGGGGAGCAGTTCTTC. Its translation is CASSSLWTSGDGEQFF.

V gene TRBV5-5 combines with J gene TRBJ1-2; no clear D gene. Trimming removed 3 bases at V and 0 bases at J, with 6 bases between. Germline V lookup: CDR1 SGHKS, CDR2 YYEKEE (reference sequence). The CDR3 extends over 13 amino acids. Here the CDR3 reads CASSSIANYGYTF. The CDR3 bases are TGTGCCAGCAGCTCAATAGCTAACTATGGCTACACCTTC.

The chain combines TRBV2 with TRBJ2-7; D is possibly TRBD1 (6 bases). Germline V gene data show CDR1 as SNHLY and CDR2 as FYNNEI. Trimming took off 4 bases at V and 4 bases at J, with 14 bases between the two ends. The CDR3 contains 14 residues. CDR3 in DNA: TGTGCCAGCAGTGGTAAGGGGACAAATTACGAGCAGTACTTC. The encoded protein is CASSGKGTNYEQYF. Using reference TRBV2 and TRBJ2-7 for the parts outside the CDR3, the full variable domain is EPEVTQTPSHQVTQMGQEVILRCVPISNHLYFYWYRQILGQKVEFLVSFYNNEISEKSEIFDDQFSVERPDGSNFTLKIRSTKLEDSAMYFCASSGKGTNYEQYFGPGTRLTVT.

This chain joins TRBV18 and TRBJ1-5; D is uncertain. This CDR3 contains 15 residues. Germline assignment: CDR1 KGHSH and CDR2 LQKENI. V gave up 8 bases and J gave up 1 base, with 15 bases separating them. The CDR3 region has the DNA TGTGCCAGCCCATCGCCCGGCAGGAGCAATCAGCCCCAGCATTTT. It is translated as CASPSPGRSNQPQHF.

The chain links TRBV9 to TRBJ1-3; D ambiguous. The V end was cut by 4 bases, the J end by 4 bases, with 6 bases between. The germline V gene has CDR1 SGDLS and CDR2 YYNGEE. This CDR3 has 12 amino acids. CDR3 bases: TGTGCCAGCAGCCGAAGCGGAAACACCATATATTTT. The encoded protein is CASSRSGNTIYF.

The genes are TRBV9 and TRBJ2-3, with 8 positions matching TRBD2. With V trimmed by 5 bases and J by 2 bases, 4 bases remained unmatched. The germline CDR1 and CDR2 sequences are SGDLS and YYNGEE. The CDR3 runs 14 residues. The CDR3 region is CASSRGGYTDTQYF. In DNA, the CDR3 is TGTGCCAGCAGTCGCGGGGGGTACACAGATACGCAGTATTTT.

This clone is a singleton in its sample. DNA for the CDR3: TGTGCCAGCAGCAAACAGGGAGGGGGGACTGAAGCTTTCTTT. Amino acid sequence: CASSKQGGGTEAFF. The gene calls are TRBV7-6 and TRBJ1-1; D perhaps matches TRBD1 (6 bases). Germline V CDR1 and CDR2: SGHVS, FNYEAQ. Trimming left V 5 bases short and J 5 bases short, with 15 bases between. This CDR3 region has 14 residues. Supplemented by reference TRBV7-6 and TRBJ1-1, the full variable domain reads GAGVSQSPRYKVTKRGQDVALRCDPISGHVSLYWYRQALGQGPEFLTYFNYEAQQDKSGLPNDRFSAERPEGSISTLTIQRTEQRDSAMYRCASSKQGGGTEAFFGQGTRLTVV.

This clone came up a few times. V is TRBV7-8 and J is TRBJ2-1; D not certain. CDR1 is SGHVS and CDR2 is FQNEAQ in the germline V gene. Trimming pared 5 bases from V and 5 bases from J, leaving 7 bases between. The CDR3 covers 12 residues. CDR3 in DNA: TGTGCCAGCAGCCCCCCAAACAATGAGCAGTTCTTC. Translation gives CASSPPNNEQFF.

This clone has only a few counts. The V gene is TRBV7-2, the J gene TRBJ2-2, with TRBD2 matching 9 bases. V shed 2 bases, J shed 0 bases, and the junction held 7 bases outside the gene matches. This CDR3 is 18 amino acids long. Germline V gives CDR1 SGHTA, CDR2 FQGNSA. CDR3 coding DNA: TGTGCCAGCAGCTTATCCCCCGGACTAGCGACGAACACCGGGGAGCTGTTTTTT. It yields the protein CASSLSPGLATNTGELFF.

This clone turned up a few times. The chain employs TRBV7-2 and TRBJ1-3; 12 bases are a match to TRBD1. This CDR3 is built from 19 residues. Germline loops: CDR1 SGHTA, CDR2 FQGNSA. Trimming removed 5 bases from V and 4 bases from J; junction bases left unmatched: 15. CDR3 in DNA: TGTGCCAGCAGCAAAGGCGTCGGGACAGGGGGCCTGGGAGGAAACACCATATATTTT. It codes for CASSKGVGTGGLGGNTIYF.

This clone was seen more than once but under ten times. The chain joins TRBV5-1 to TRBJ2-6, with D perhaps TRBD1 (6 bases). Between the trimmed V and J ends, which lost 4 bases and 2 bases, there was a span of 10 bases. Germline V lookup: CDR1 SGHRS, CDR2 YFSETQ. The CDR3 is 15 residues long. The CDR3 sequence is CASSKGGAGANVLTF. For the CDR3, the DNA is TGCGCCAGCAGCAAAGGGGGAGCTGGGGCCAACGTCCTGACTTTC.

This rearrangement joins TRBV7-3 to TRBJ1-6; tentative D call: TRBD1 (5 bases). CDR1 is SGHTA and CDR2 is FQGTGA in the germline V gene. This CDR3 is 15 amino acids long. Deletions cut 7 bases from V and 10 bases from J, with 20 bases between. The CDR3 DNA follows: TGTGCCAGCACCCCAGCCCCCCAGGGTAGGTCACCCCTCCACTTT. As protein: CASTPAPQGRSPLHF.

This chain connects TRBV4-2 to TRBJ2-3; 7 bases match TRBD2. This CDR3 region has 16 residues. The germline V gene encodes CDR1 LGHNA and CDR2 YNFKEQ. The ends lost 3 bases at V and 4 bases at J; junction bases unmatched: 10. The CDR3 here is CASSQGVGGDPDTQYF. In DNA form, the CDR3 reads TGTGCCAGCAGCCAGGGGGTGGGGGGGGACCCAGATACGCAGTATTTT.

V is TRBV29-1 and J is TRBJ1-1, with D possibly being TRBD1 (6 bases). Between the trimmed V and J ends, which lost 3 bases and 6 bases, there was a span of 17 bases. The CDR3 extends over 14 amino acids. Germline-derived CDR1 and CDR2 are SQVTM and ANQGSEA. The CDR3 is CSVDEVWGRSEAFF. CDR3 nucleotides: TGCAGCGTTGACGAGGTGTGGGGGCGTTCTGAAGCTTTCTTT.

This chain connects TRBV11-2 to TRBJ2-7, with 7 bases aligning to TRBD1. The CDR3 loop spans 13 amino acids. V lost 5 bases and J lost 10; bases outside the gene matches: 11. CDR1 SGHAT and CDR2 FQNNGV come from the germline V gene. In DNA, the CDR3 is TGTGCCAGCAGCCATGAACCAGGGGGAACACAGTACTTC. This gives the protein CASSHEPGGTQYF. The full variable domain, rest sourced from reference TRBV11-2 and TRBJ2-7, is EAGVAQSPRYKIIEKRQSVAFWCNPISGHATLYWYQQILGQGPKLLIQFQNNGVVDDSQLPKDRFSAERLKGVDSTLKIQPAKLEDSAVYLCASSHEPGGTQYFGPGTRLTVT.